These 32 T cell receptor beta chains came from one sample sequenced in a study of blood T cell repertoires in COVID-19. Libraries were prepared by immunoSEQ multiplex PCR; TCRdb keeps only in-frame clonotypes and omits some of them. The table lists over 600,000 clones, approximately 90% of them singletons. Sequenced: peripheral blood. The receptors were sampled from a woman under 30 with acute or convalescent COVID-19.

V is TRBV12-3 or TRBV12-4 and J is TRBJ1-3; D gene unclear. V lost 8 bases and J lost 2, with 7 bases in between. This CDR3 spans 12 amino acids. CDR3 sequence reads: CASRVTGNTIYF. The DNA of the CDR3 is TGTGCCAGCCGGGTGACTGGAAACACCATATATTTT.

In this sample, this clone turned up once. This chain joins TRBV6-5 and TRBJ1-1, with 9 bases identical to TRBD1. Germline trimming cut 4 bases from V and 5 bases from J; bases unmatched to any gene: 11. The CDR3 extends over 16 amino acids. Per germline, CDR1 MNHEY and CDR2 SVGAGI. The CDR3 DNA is TGTGCCAGCAGTTCCTTACCGGGACAGGGACGGACTGAAGCTTTCTTT. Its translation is CASSSLPGQGRTEAFF.

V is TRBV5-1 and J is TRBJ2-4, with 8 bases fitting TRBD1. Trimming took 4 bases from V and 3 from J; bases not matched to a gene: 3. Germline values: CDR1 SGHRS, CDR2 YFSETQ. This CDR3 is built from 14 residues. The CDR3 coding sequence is TGCGCCAGCAGCCCGACAGGGGACAAAAACATTCAGTACTTC. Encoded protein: CASSPTGDKNIQYF.

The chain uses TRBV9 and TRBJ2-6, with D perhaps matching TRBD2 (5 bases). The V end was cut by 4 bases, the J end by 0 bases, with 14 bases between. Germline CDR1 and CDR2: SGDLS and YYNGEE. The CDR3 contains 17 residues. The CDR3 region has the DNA TGTGCCAGCAGCCTCGATCCGGAGGTCTCTGGGGCCAACGTCCTGACTTTC. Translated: CASSLDPEVSGANVLTF.

CDR3 coding DNA: TGTGCCACCAGCCGGCGGTATAGCACAGATACGCAGTATTTT. It yields the protein CATSRRYSTDTQYF. This chain joins TRBV15 and TRBJ2-3; D gene ambiguous. The CDR3 has 14 residues. From germline, CDR1 is LNHNV and CDR2 YYDKDF (reference sequence). V lost 5 bases and J lost 0, with 9 bases in between.

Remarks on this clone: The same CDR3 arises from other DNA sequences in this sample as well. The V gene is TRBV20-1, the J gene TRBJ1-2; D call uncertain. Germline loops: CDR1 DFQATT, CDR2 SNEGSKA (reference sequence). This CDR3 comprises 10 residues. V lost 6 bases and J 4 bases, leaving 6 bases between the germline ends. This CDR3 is CSAPGYGYTF. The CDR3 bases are TGCAGTGCCCCCGGCTATGGCTACACCTTC.

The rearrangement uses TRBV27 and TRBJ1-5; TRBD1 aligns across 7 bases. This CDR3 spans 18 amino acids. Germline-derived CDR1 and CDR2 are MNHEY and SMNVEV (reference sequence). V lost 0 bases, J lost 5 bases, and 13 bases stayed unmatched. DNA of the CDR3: TGTGCCAGCAGTTTATCTGGCCCCGACAGGGCCACGGATCAGCCCCAGCATTTT. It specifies CASSLSGPDRATDQPQHF.

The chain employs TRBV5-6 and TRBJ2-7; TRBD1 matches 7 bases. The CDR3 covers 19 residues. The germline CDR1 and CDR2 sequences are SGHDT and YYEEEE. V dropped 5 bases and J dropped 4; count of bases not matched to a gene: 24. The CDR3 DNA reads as TGTGCCAGCAGGGAAGACAGGGTTTTTTCATCAGAATTATCTTACGAGCAGTACTTC. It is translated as CASREDRVFSSELSYEQYF.

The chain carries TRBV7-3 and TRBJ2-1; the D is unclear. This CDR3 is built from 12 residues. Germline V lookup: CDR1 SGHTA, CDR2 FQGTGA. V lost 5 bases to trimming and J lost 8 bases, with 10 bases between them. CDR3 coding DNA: TGTGCCAGCAGCGTCGTAGGAGATGAGCAGTTCTTC. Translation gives CASSVVGDEQFF.

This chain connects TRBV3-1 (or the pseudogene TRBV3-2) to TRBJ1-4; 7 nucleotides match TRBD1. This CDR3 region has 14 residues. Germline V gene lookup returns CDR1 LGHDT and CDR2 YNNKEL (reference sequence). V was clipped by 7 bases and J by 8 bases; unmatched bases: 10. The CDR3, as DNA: TGTGCCAGCAACCCGACAGGGATTGGGGAAAAACTGTTTTTT. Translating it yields CASNPTGIGEKLFF.

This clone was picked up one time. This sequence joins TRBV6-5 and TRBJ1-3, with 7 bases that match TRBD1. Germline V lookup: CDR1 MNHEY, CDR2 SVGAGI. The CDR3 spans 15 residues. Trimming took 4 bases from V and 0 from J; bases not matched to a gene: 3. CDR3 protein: CASSLNRGSGNTIYF. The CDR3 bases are TGTGCCAGCAGTTTAAACAGGGGCTCTGGAAACACCATATATTTT.

The CDR3, as DNA: TGCGCCAGCAGCTTGGTCTGGGGAGTAGACAATGAGCAGTTCTTC. The encoded protein is CASSLVWGVDNEQFF. The chain uses TRBV5-1 and TRBJ2-1; D is perhaps TRBD2 (5 bases). V was cut by 0 bases and J by 5 bases, with 12 bases left in between. CDR3 length: 15 residues. The V gene's germline CDR1 is SGHRS and CDR2 YFSETQ. Using reference TRBV5-1 and TRBJ2-1 for the parts outside the CDR3, the full variable domain is KAGVTQTPRYLIKTRGQQVTLSCSPISGHRSVSWYQQTPGQGLQFLFEYFSETQRNKGNFPGRFSGRQFSNSRSEMNVSTLELGDSALYLCASSLVWGVDNEQFFGPGTRLTVL.

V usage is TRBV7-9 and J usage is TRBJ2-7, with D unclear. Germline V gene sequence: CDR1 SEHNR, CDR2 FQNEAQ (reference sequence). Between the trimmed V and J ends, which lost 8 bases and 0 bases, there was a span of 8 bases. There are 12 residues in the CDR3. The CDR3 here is CASSTGSYEQYF. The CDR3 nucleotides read TGTGCCAGCTCGACGGGCTCCTACGAGCAGTACTTC.

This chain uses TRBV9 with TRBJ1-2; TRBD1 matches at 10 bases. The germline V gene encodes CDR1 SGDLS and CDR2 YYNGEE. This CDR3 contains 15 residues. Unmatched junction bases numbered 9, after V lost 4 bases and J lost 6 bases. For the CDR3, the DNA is TGTGCCAGCAGCCCACGGGACAGGGGTTTGGATGGCTACACCTTC. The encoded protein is CASSPRDRGLDGYTF. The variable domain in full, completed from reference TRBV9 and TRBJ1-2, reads DSGVTQTPKHLITATGQRVTLRCSPRSGDLSVYWYQQSLDQGLQFLIQYYNGEERAKGNILERFSAQQFPDLHSELNLSSLELGDSALYFCASSPRDRGLDGYTFGSGTRLTVV.

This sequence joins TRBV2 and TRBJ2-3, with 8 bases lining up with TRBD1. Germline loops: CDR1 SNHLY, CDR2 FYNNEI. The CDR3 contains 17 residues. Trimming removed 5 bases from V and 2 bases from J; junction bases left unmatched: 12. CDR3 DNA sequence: TGTGCCAGCAGTCCTATCCCTGACAGGGGTTTCACAGATACGCAGTATTTT. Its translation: CASSPIPDRGFTDTQYF.

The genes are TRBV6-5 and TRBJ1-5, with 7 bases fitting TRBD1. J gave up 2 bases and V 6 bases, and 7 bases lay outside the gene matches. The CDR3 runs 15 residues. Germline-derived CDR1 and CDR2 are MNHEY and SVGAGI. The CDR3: CASRKGANGNQPQHF. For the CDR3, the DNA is TGTGCCAGCAGGAAGGGGGCTAATGGCAATCAGCCCCAGCATTTT.

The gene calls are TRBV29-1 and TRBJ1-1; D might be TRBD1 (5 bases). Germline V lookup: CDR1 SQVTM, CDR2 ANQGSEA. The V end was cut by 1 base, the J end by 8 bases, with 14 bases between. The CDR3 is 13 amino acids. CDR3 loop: CSVEGGPWPEAFF. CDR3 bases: TGCAGCGTTGAAGGGGGCCCTTGGCCCGAAGCTTTCTTT.

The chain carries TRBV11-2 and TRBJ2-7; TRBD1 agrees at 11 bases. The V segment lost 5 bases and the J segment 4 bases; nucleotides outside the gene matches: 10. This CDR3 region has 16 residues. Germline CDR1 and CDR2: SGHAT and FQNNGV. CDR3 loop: CASSRGTGGKRYEQYF. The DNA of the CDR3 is TGTGCCAGCAGCCGAGGGACAGGGGGGAAAAGGTACGAGCAGTACTTC.

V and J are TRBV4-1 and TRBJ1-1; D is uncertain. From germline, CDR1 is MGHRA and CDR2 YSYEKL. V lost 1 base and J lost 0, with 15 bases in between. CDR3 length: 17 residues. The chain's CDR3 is CASSQGPWGGLNTEAFF. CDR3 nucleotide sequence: TGCGCCAGCAGCCAAGGCCCCTGGGGAGGCTTGAACACTGAAGCTTTCTTT.

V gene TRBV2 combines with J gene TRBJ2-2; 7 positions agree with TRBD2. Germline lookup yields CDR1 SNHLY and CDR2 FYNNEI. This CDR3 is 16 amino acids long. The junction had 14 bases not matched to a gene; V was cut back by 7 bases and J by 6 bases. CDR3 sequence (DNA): TGTGCCAGCACTTACCTGTGGGGACTAAGCGCCGGGGAGCTGTTTTTT. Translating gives CASTYLWGLSAGELFF.

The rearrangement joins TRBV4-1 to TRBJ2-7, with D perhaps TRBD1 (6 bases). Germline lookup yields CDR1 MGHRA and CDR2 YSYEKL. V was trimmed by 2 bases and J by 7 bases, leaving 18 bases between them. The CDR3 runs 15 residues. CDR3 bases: TGCGCCAGCAGCCAATCAACGACAGGCAGGAGGGAGCAGTACTTC. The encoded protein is CASSQSTTGRREQYF.

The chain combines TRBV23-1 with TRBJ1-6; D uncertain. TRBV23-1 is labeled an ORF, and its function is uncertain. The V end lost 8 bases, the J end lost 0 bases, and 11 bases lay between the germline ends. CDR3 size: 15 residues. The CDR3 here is CASAPRGSYNSPLHF. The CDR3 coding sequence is TGCGCCAGCGCCCCACGGGGCTCCTATAATTCACCCCTCCACTTT.

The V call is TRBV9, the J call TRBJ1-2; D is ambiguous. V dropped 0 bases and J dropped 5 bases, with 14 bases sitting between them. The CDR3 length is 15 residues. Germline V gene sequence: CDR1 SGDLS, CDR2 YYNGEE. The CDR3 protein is CASSVDTSTSYGYTF. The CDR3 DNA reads TGTGCCAGCAGCGTAGATACCTCGACATCTTATGGCTACACCTTC.

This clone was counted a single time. The CDR3 DNA follows: TGTGCCAGCCCTCTTGCCGACAGGGGGCCCTCCTACAATGAGCAGTTCTTC. It is translated as CASPLADRGPSYNEQFF. The chain uses TRBV7-2 and TRBJ2-1; 10 positions agree with TRBD1. The J segment lost 0 bases and the V segment lost 8 bases, leaving 10 bases of the junction unmatched. From germline, CDR1 is SGHTA and CDR2 FQGNSA. There are 17 residues in the CDR3.

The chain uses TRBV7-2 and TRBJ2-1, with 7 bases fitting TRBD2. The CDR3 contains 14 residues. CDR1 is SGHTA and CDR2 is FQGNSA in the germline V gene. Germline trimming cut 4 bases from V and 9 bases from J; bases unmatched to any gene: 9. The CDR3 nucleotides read TGTGCCAGCAGCTCCCGCAGGGAGGGCGGTGAGCAGTTCTTC. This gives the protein CASSSRREGGEQFF.

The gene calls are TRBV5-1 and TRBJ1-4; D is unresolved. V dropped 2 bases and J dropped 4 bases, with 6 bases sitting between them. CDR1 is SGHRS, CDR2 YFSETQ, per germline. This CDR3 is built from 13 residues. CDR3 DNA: TGCGCCAGCAGCTTACGCTATAATGAAAAACTGTTTTTT. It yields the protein CASSLRYNEKLFF.

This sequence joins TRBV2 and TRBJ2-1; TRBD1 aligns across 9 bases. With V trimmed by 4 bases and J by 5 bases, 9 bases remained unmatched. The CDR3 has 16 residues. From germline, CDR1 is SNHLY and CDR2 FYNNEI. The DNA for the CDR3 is TGTGCCAGCAGTGGGGGACCGGGACAGGGTCACAATGAGCAGTTCTTC. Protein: CASSGGPGQGHNEQFF.

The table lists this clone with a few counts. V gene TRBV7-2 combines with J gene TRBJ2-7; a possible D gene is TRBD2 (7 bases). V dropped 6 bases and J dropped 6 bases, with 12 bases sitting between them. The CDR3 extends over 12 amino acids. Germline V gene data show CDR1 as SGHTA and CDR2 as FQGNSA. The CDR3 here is CASSWGGPEQYF. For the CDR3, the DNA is TGTGCCAGCAGTTGGGGGGGCCCCGAGCAGTACTTC. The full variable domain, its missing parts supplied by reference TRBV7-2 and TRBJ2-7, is GAGVSQSPSNKVTEKGKDVELRCDPISGHTALYWYRQSLGQGLEFLIYFQGNSAPDKSGLPSDRFSAERTGGSVSTLTIQRTQQEDSAVYLCASSWGGPEQYFGPGTRLTVT.

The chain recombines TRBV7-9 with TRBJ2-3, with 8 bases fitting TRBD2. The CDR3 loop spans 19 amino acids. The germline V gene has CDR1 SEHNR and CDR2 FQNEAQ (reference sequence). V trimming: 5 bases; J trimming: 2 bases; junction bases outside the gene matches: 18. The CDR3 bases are TGTGCCAGCAGCCCCCCCGGCGGACTAGCTCTTAGGGCCACAGATACGCAGTATTTT. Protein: CASSPPGGLALRATDTQYF.

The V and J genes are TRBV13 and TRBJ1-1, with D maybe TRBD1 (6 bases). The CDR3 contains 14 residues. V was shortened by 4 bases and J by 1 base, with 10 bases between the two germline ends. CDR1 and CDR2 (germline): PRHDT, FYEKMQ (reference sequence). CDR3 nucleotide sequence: TGTGCCAGCAGCTCCCCGACAGGGAACACTGAAGCTTTCTTT. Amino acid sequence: CASSSPTGNTEAFF. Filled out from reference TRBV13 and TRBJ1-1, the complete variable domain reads AAGVIQSPRHLIKEKRETATLKCYPIPRHDTVYWYQQGPGQDPQFLISFYEKMQSDKGSIPDRFSAQQFSDYHSELNMSSLELGDSALYFCASSSPTGNTEAFFGQGTRLTVV.

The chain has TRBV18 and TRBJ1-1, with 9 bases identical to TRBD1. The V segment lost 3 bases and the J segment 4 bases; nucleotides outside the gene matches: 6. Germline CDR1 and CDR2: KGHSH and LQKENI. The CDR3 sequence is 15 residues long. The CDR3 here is CASSPGTGSVTEAFF. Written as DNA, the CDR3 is TGTGCCAGCTCACCCGGGACAGGGTCGGTCACTGAAGCTTTCTTT.

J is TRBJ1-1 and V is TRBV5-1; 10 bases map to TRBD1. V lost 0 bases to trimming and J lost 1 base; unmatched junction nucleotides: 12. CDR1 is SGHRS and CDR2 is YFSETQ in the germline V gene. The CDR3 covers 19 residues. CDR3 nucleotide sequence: TGCGCCAGCAGCTTGGGCCATCTCCGGGACAGGGGCGCGAACACTGAAGCTTTCTTT. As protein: CASSLGHLRDRGANTEAFF.